The 13 T cell receptor beta chains below all came from one sample that was sequenced in a study of STAT3 mutations in large granular lymphocyte leukemia. Overall study findings and caveats: At least one immunodominant TCR beta clonotype appeared in every T-cell large granular lymphocyte leukemia patient.

For these receptors, no antigen is known. Assay: immunoSEQ multiplex PCR; the TCRdb copy retains only in-frame clones and omits some. The sample lists some 25,000 clones, over 90% occurring once. Material: peripheral blood mononuclear cells. These receptors were collected from a man aged 40-55 years with T-cell large granular lymphocyte leukemia. Some clones in this sample may be carry-over from other donors' samples.

The V gene is TRBV6-1, the J gene TRBJ2-5; no reliable D call. Germline CDR1 and CDR2: MNHNS and SASEGT. The CDR3 is made up of 14 amino acids. V was shortened by 1 base and J by 5 bases, with 11 bases between the two germline ends. Here the CDR3 reads CASSEDLRRETQYF. The CDR3 nucleotides read TGTGCCAGCAGTGAAGACTTGCGTCGGGAGACCCAGTACTTC.

The chain recombines TRBV15 with TRBJ1-3; D unresolved. Germline V gene sequence: CDR1 LNHNV, CDR2 YYDKDF (reference sequence). V gave up 0 bases and J gave up 5 bases, with 8 bases separating them. The CDR3 is 14 residues long. CDR3 nucleotides: TGTGCCACCAGCAGAGAGGGAGGGCGAAACACCATATATTTT. Its translation: CATSREGGRNTIYF.

V gene TRBV6-5 combines with J gene TRBJ1-2; D remains unclear. The CDR3 covers 14 residues. V was cut by 0 bases and J by 6 bases, with 11 bases left in between. Germline assignment: CDR1 MNHEY and CDR2 SVGAGI. CDR3 DNA sequence: TGTGCCAGCAGTTACTCGATGGCAATTGATGGCTACACCTTC. This sequence encodes CASSYSMAIDGYTF.

V usage is TRBV7-2 and J usage is TRBJ2-7; 9 nucleotides match TRBD2. Germline values: CDR1 SGHTA, CDR2 FQGNSA. V gave up 5 bases and J gave up 0 bases; unmatched junction bases: 5. The CDR3 consists of 15 residues. CDR3: CASSVAGGSSYEQYF. As DNA, the CDR3 is TGTGCCAGCAGCGTTGCGGGGGGGAGCTCCTACGAGCAGTACTTC.

The rearrangement joins TRBV18 to TRBJ2-3, with D tentatively TRBD1 (6 bases). Germline loops: CDR1 KGHSH, CDR2 LQKENI. The CDR3 spans 15 residues. The germline V and J ends were trimmed by 3 bases and 6 bases, with 16 bases remaining between them. The CDR3 nucleotides are TGTGCCAGCTCACCTCGGGACATGCCGGTGGATACGCAGTATTTT. Protein: CASSPRDMPVDTQYF. Full variable domain (outside the CDR3, taken from reference TRBV18 and TRBJ2-3): NAGVMQNPRHLVRRRGQEARLRCSPMKGHSHVYWYRQLPEEGLKFMVYLQKENIIDESGMPKERFSAEFPKEGPSILRIQQVVRGDSAAYFCASSPRDMPVDTQYFGPGTRLTVL.

The CDR3 region is CASSPADRGSAGELFF. The DNA for the CDR3 is TGTGCCAGCAGCCCAGCCGACAGGGGTAGCGCCGGGGAGCTGTTTTTT. The rearrangement uses TRBV7-9 and TRBJ2-2; 8 positions match TRBD1. Trimming took 5 bases from V and 6 from J; bases not matched to a gene: 11. This CDR3 spans 16 amino acids. The V gene's germline CDR1 is SEHNR and CDR2 FQNEAQ (reference sequence). Combining the CDR3 with reference TRBV7-9 and TRBJ2-2 gives the whole variable domain DTGVSQNPRHKITKRGQNVTFRCDPISEHNRLYWYRQTLGQGPEFLTYFQNEAQLEKSRLLSDRFSAERPKGSFSTLEIQRTEQGDSAMYLCASSPADRGSAGELFFGEGSRLTVL.

V and J are TRBV4-3 and TRBJ1-6, with D unclear. The V gene lost 0 bases and the J gene lost 7 bases, with 10 bases spanning the gap. CDR1 and CDR2 (germline): LGHNA, YSLEER. The CDR3 loop spans 15 amino acids. The CDR3 region has the DNA TGCGCCAGCAGCCAAGATGGAGGGCTGAATTCACCCCTCCACTTT. Translation gives CASSQDGGLNSPLHF.

This sequence joins TRBV4-2 and TRBJ1-2, with D perhaps matching TRBD1 (5 bases). The CDR3 spans 14 residues. Germline loops: CDR1 LGHNA, CDR2 YNFKEQ. Trimming left V 3 bases short and J 1 base short, with 9 bases between. CDR3 sequence reads: CASSHQTVNYGYTF. CDR3 nucleotide sequence: TGTGCCAGCAGCCACCAGACAGTTAACTATGGCTACACCTTC.

The chain joins TRBV7-2 to TRBJ2-7; no reliable D call. The CDR3 has 13 residues. Trimming stripped 1 base from V and 2 bases from J, with 6 bases between. Germline CDR1 is SGHTA and CDR2 is FQGNSA. DNA of the CDR3: TGTGCCAGCAGCTTAGGCCGAGCCTACGAGCAGTACTTC. It codes for CASSLGRAYEQYF. Full variable domain (remainder filled in from reference TRBV7-2 and TRBJ2-7): GAGVSQSPSNKVTEKGKDVELRCDPISGHTALYWYRQSLGQGLEFLIYFQGNSAPDKSGLPSDRFSAERTGGSVSTLTIQRTQQEDSAVYLCASSLGRAYEQYFGPGTRLTVT.

The chain uses TRBV27 and TRBJ2-7; 8 nucleotides match TRBD1. Germline V gene sequence: CDR1 MNHEY, CDR2 SMNVEV (reference sequence). The CDR3 totals 14 residues. V was clipped by 4 bases and J by 5 bases; unmatched bases: 7. The CDR3: CASSSGGAINEQYF. In DNA form, the CDR3 reads TGTGCCAGCAGTTCAGGGGGCGCGATCAACGAGCAGTACTTC.

The V gene is TRBV6-1, the J gene TRBJ2-5; 7 nucleotides align to TRBD1. The CDR3 has 14 residues. After removal of 1 base from V and 4 bases from J, the junction contained 3 bases not matched to a gene. CDR1 is MNHNS, CDR2 SASEGT, per germline. In DNA, the CDR3 is TGTGCCAGCAGTGAAGGTAGGGGGCGAGAGACCCAGTACTTC. Its protein is CASSEGRGRETQYF.

The genes are TRBV7-8 and TRBJ1-1; tentatively, D is TRBD1 (5 bases). CDR1 is SGHVS and CDR2 is FQNEAQ in the germline V gene. Trimming left V 6 bases short and J 0 bases short, with 14 bases between. This CDR3 spans 15 amino acids. CDR3 bases: TGTGCCAGCAGAGACGGGAGGGGAATGAACACTGAAGCTTTCTTT. Protein: CASRDGRGMNTEAFF.

J is TRBJ2-3 and V is TRBV29-1; 15 bases map to TRBD2. The J segment lost 3 bases and the V segment lost 7 bases, leaving 11 bases of the junction unmatched. Per germline, CDR1 SQVTM and CDR2 ANQGSEA. The CDR3 contains 17 residues. The DNA for the CDR3 is TGCAGCGCCCTAGGACTAGCGGGGGGGTTTGGGACAGATACGCAGTATTTT. Amino acid sequence: CSALGLAGGFGTDTQYF.